This T cell receptor beta chain was retrieved from a study of beta chain features in type 1 diabetes. In its sample, this clone was seen a few times. Antigen specificity is unknown. Study results and limitations: A pattern of fewer insertions and more deletions at VDJ junctions was seen in type 1 diabetes patients. Type 1 diabetes patients had TCRB CDR3s that were shorter (moderately but significantly so) in all four CD4+ subsets.

The entirety of the isolated RNA underwent reverse transcription, so expressed TCRB transcripts were sequenced. This table comes from immunoSEQ multiplex PCR, and its TCRdb copy is limited to in-frame clones, with some not included. Of hundreds of thousands of clones listed, 15% are singletons. The TCR originated in a man aged 18 to 30 in good health. The sequencing sample was made of naive CD4+ T cells from blood.

The CDR3 DNA follows: TGCGCCAGCAGCCAAGATCCGTCGAGGGGACGGTCGCGGGGCTACACCTTC. Its translation: CASSQDPSRGRSRGYTF. The chain recombines TRBV4-3 with TRBJ1-2, with D tentatively TRBD1 (5 bases). This CDR3 comprises 17 residues. Germline CDR1 is LGHNA and CDR2 is YSLEER. V was pared by 0 bases and J by 8 bases, with 22 bases between.